Listed here are 25 T cell receptor beta chains from one sample, sequenced in a study of T cells in Graves' hyperthyroidism and ophthalmopathy. There were TCR beta CDR3 regions amplified from RNA transcripts. HTBI primers were the set used in a first-round RT-PCR of the TCR CDR3. A single record per CDR3 protein comes from TCRdb applying MiXCR to the multiplex PCR reads. The table includes some 360,000 distinct CDR3 sequences, around a sixth detected once. Sequenced sample: blood. The receptors stem from a woman in her thirties or forties with Graves' ophthalmopathy.

This clonotype appeared many times. The chain uses TRBV28 and TRBJ2-5; D gene unclear. CDR1 is MDHEN and CDR2 is SYDVKM in the germline V gene. Trimming took 3 bases from V and 5 from J, leaving 4 bases between them. CDR3 size: 11 residues. Written as DNA, the CDR3 is TGTGCCAGCAGTTTCACGGAGACCCAGTACTTC. The encoded protein is CASSFTETQYF.

The chain recombines TRBV24-1 with TRBJ2-5, with 8 bases lining up with TRBD1. The V and J ends lost 7 bases and 5 bases, in that order; junction bases with no gene match: 8. Germline V CDR1 and CDR2: KGHDR, SFDVKD. The CDR3 loop spans 14 amino acids. The CDR3 is CATSGQGSRETQYF. The CDR3 bases are TGTGCCACCAGCGGACAGGGATCCCGTGAGACCCAGTACTTC.

This clonotype was counted only a few times. This chain uses TRBV29-1 with TRBJ2-3; 8 nucleotides align to TRBD2. Per the germline V gene, CDR1 is SQVTM and CDR2 is ANQGSEA. The V and J ends lost 0 bases and 12 bases, in that order; junction bases with no gene match: 11. This CDR3 is built from 14 residues. The CDR3 DNA is TGCAGCGTTGAAGATTCGGTAGCGGGATATCCCCAGTATTTT. Protein sequence: CSVEDSVAGYPQYF.

CDR3 sequence: CAWRWEQGEAFF. Written as DNA, the CDR3 is TGTGCCTGGAGGTGGGAACAGGGTGAAGCTTTCTTT. This rearrangement joins TRBV30 to TRBJ1-1, with a weak D call TRBD1 (6 bases). Germline loops: CDR1 GTSNPN, CDR2 SVGIG (reference sequence). V lost 3 bases, J lost 7 bases, and 12 bases lay in between. This CDR3 has 12 amino acids.

This clonotype was found a few times. V gene TRBV4-1 combines with J gene TRBJ1-1; 7 nucleotides match TRBD1. V lost 5 bases, J lost 1 base, and 7 bases stayed unmatched. The CDR3 has 15 residues. CDR1 and CDR2 from the germline V gene are MGHRA and YSYEKL. The CDR3 coding sequence is TGCGCCAGCAGCGCCCAACAGGGGCCGAACACTGAAGCTTTCTTT. It is translated as CASSAQQGPNTEAFF.

There are many counts of this clonotype. The chain recombines TRBV11-2 with TRBJ2-2; D uncertain. The CDR3 loop spans 15 amino acids. The germline V gene encodes CDR1 SGHAT and CDR2 FQNNGV. V lost 6 bases and J 4 bases, leaving 15 bases between the germline ends. CDR3 sequence: CASSPLRRVTGELFF. CDR3 DNA sequence: TGTGCCAGCAGTCCTCTCAGGCGAGTCACCGGGGAGCTGTTTTTT.

This clonotype was found a few times. This rearrangement joins TRBV13 to TRBJ2-3; 12 nucleotides match TRBD2. From germline, CDR1 is PRHDT and CDR2 FYEKMQ (reference sequence). The CDR3 extends over 19 amino acids. The junction had 13 bases not matched to a gene; V was cut back by 5 bases and J by 1 base. The CDR3: CASSPRTSGKGWGTDTQYF. As DNA, the CDR3 is TGTGCCAGCAGCCCGCGGACTAGCGGGAAGGGTTGGGGCACAGATACGCAGTATTTT.

The chain employs TRBV19 and TRBJ1-2; D is unclear. CDR1 LNHDA and CDR2 SQIVND come from the germline V gene (reference sequence). The CDR3 runs to 13 residues. V was trimmed by 2 bases and J by 5 bases, leaving 9 bases between them. The chain's CDR3 is CASSIWREYGYTF. The CDR3, as DNA: TGTGCCAGTAGTATATGGAGGGAGTATGGCTACACCTTC. Full variable domain (missing parts from reference TRBV19 and TRBJ1-2): DGGITQSPKYLFRKEGQNVTLSCEQNLNHDAMYWYRQDPGQGLRLIYYSQIVNDFQKGDIAEGYSVSREKKESFPLTVTSAQKNPTAFYLCASSIWREYGYTFGSGTRLTVV.

Ten or more counts support this clonotype. V and J are TRBV4-2 and TRBJ2-7; 9 positions match TRBD1. V dropped 1 base and J dropped 3; count of bases not matched to a gene: 7. The V gene's germline CDR1 is LGHNA and CDR2 YNFKEQ. This CDR3 has 16 residues. CDR3: CASSQGTGTGSYEQYF. CDR3 DNA: TGTGCCAGCAGCCAAGGGACCGGGACAGGGAGCTACGAGCAGTACTTC.

This sequence joins TRBV27 and TRBJ1-2; D is possibly TRBD1 (6 bases). This CDR3 is 13 amino acids long. Trimming shortened V by 2 bases and J by 8 bases, and 12 bases separated the two germline ends. Germline CDR1 is MNHEY and CDR2 is SMNVEV (reference sequence). The CDR3 DNA reads TGTGCCAGCAGTTTAAGTGGGGGCGGGGGCTACACCTTC. It translates to CASSLSGGGGYTF.

This clonotype was seen many times. The chain joins TRBV20-1 to TRBJ2-7; 9 nucleotides align to TRBD2. The germline V gene encodes CDR1 DFQATT and CDR2 SNEGSKA (reference sequence). With V trimmed by 3 bases and J by 1 base, 10 bases remained unmatched. This CDR3 contains 16 residues. CDR3 bases: TGCAGTGCTAGCCCCCCCGAACTAGCGGGTTCCTACGAGCAGTACTTC. Amino acid sequence: CSASPPELAGSYEQYF.

This clonotype was recorded at least ten times. This chain connects TRBV6-2 or TRBV6-3 to TRBJ1-1; the D is unclear. V gave up 6 bases and J gave up 1 base, with 12 bases separating them. This CDR3 is built from 14 residues. Germline assignment: CDR1 MNHEY and CDR2 SVGEGT. DNA of the CDR3: TGTGCCAGCAGAAACCCGGGGAAGAACACTGAAGCTTTCTTT. Translation: CASRNPGKNTEAFF.

The chain couples TRBV20-1 to TRBJ2-5, with 10 bases fitting TRBD1. Germline CDR1 is DFQATT and CDR2 is SNEGSKA (reference sequence). CDR3 length: 14 amino acids. Trimming at V came to 4 bases and at J to 5 bases, leaving 7 bases not matched to a gene. The CDR3 loop reads CSATTGTGDETQYF. CDR3 DNA sequence: TGCAGTGCTACCACCGGGACAGGGGACGAGACCCAGTACTTC.

The table lists this clonotype with many counts. The genes are TRBV5-4 and TRBJ1-1, with D hard to call. Germline V gene sequence: CDR1 SGHNT, CDR2 YYREEE (reference sequence). The CDR3 extends over 17 amino acids. V was shortened by 0 bases and J by 2 bases, with 17 bases between the two germline ends. The DNA of the CDR3 is TGTGCCAGCAGCTTGGAGAGGGCTGCCCGGGATAACACTGAAGCTTTCTTT. The encoded protein is CASSLERAARDNTEAFF.

This clonotype was found many times. As DNA, the CDR3 is TGCGCCAGCAGCCATCTACAGGGGACTGAAGCTTTCTTT. Protein: CASSHLQGTEAFF. This rearrangement joins TRBV4-3 to TRBJ1-1; TRBD1 agrees at 7 bases. Germline loops: CDR1 LGHNA, CDR2 YSLEER. The CDR3 loop spans 13 amino acids. The trim removed 3 bases at V and 5 bases at J, leaving 3 bases unmatched.

This clonotype was counted at least ten times. This sequence joins TRBV6-1 and TRBJ1-5; no firm D call. CDR1 is MNHNS, CDR2 SASEGT, per germline. The CDR3 consists of 12 residues. V was clipped by 2 bases and J by 8 bases, with 7 bases between them. The CDR3 nucleotides read TGTGCCAGCAGTGAAAGACTAGAGCCCCAGCATTTT. It encodes CASSERLEPQHF.

The chain is built from TRBV11-2 and TRBJ1-1; D ambiguous. The CDR3 spans 14 residues. Germline V gene sequence: CDR1 SGHAT, CDR2 FQNNGV. V lost 5 bases, J lost 4 bases, and 14 bases lay in between. The DNA of the CDR3 is TGTGCCAGCAGCACACCGGGGAAGGGCACTGAAGCTTTCTTT. Translated, it gives CASSTPGKGTEAFF.

This clonotype was found many times. The chain joins TRBV20-1 to TRBJ2-7; tentative D call: TRBD1 (6 bases). Germline V gene data show CDR1 as DFQATT and CDR2 as SNEGSKA (reference sequence). The CDR3 runs 12 residues. V lost 8 bases, J lost 5 bases, and 16 bases lay in between. CDR3 nucleotides: TGCAGTCCGACCGGCAGGGGCCACGAGCAGTACTTC. It codes for CSPTGRGHEQYF.

J is TRBJ2-7 and V is TRBV6-2 or TRBV6-3, with 8 bases aligning to TRBD1. CDR1 is MNHEY and CDR2 is SVGEGT in the germline V gene. CDR3 size: 13 residues. Trimming removed 6 bases from V and 3 bases from J; junction bases left unmatched: 4. CDR3 region: CASSRTGYYEQYF. The DNA of the CDR3 is TGTGCCAGCAGCCGGACAGGGTACTACGAGCAGTACTTC.

This clonotype showed up many times. Written as DNA, the CDR3 is TGTGCCAGCAGCCAGAGGGGAATGGAGAGTGAAGCTTTCTTT. It is translated as CASSQRGMESEAFF. The chain joins TRBV3-1 to TRBJ1-1, with a possible D match to TRBD1 (5 bases). V was shortened by 3 bases and J by 7 bases, with 15 bases between the two germline ends. CDR1 LGHDT and CDR2 YNNKEL come from the germline V gene (reference sequence). This CDR3 comprises 14 residues.

Regarding this clonotype: At one end, the junction sequence differs from germline, possibly due to a read error. This chain uses TRBV6-4 with TRBJ1-5; D ambiguous. The CDR3 is made up of 12 amino acids. CDR1 is MRHNA and CDR2 is SNTAGT in the germline V gene. Written as DNA, the CDR3 is TGTGGCAGCAGTCCCGCCAATCAGCCCCAGCATTTT. It encodes CGSSPANQPQHF.

This clonotype was detected ten times or more. CDR3 nucleotides: TGTGCCAGCAGCCTATTTGAGGGCTACGAGCAGTACTTC. Its translation is CASSLFEGYEQYF. This sequence joins TRBV7-2 and TRBJ2-7; D may be TRBD2 (5 bases). V dropped 5 bases and J dropped 3 bases, with 11 bases sitting between them. CDR3 length: 13 amino acids. CDR1 and CDR2 (germline): SGHTA, FQGNSA. The variable domain in full, with the rest retrieved from reference TRBV7-2 and TRBJ2-7, is GAGVSQSPSNKVTEKGKDVELRCDPISGHTALYWYRQSLGQGLEFLIYFQGNSAPDKSGLPSDRFSAERTGGSVSTLTIQRTQQEDSAVYLCASSLFEGYEQYFGPGTRLTVT.

This chain connects TRBV12-3 or TRBV12-4 to TRBJ2-5; D tentatively reads TRBD1 or TRBD2 (5 bases each). The CDR3 loop spans 14 amino acids. V lost 3 bases and J 1 base, leaving 9 bases between the germline ends. The CDR3 bases are TGTGCCAGCAGTTTGTGGGGGACCCAAGAGACCCAGTACTTC. It encodes CASSLWGTQETQYF.

This clonotype was counted ten times or more. V and J are TRBV7-8 and TRBJ1-2; TRBD1 agrees at 9 bases. The length of the CDR3 is 16 residues. The junction had 14 bases not matched to a gene; V was cut back by 4 bases and J by 8 bases. Germline V CDR1 and CDR2: SGHVS, FQNEAQ. CDR3 in amino acids: CASSSAPWGQGDGYTF. CDR3 in DNA: TGTGCCAGCAGCTCCGCCCCTTGGGGACAGGGCGACGGCTACACCTTC.

The chain couples TRBV19 to TRBJ1-1; perhaps TRBD1 as D (6 bases). V dropped 2 bases and J dropped 3 bases, with 16 bases sitting between them. Germline CDR1 is LNHDA and CDR2 is SQIVND (reference sequence). The CDR3 covers 16 residues. The CDR3: CASSIPSKGGDTEAFF. The CDR3 DNA sequence: TGTGCCAGTAGTATACCCTCGAAAGGGGGTGACACTGAAGCTTTCTTT.